This T cell receptor (beta chain) stems from a study of blood T cells in healthy people across ages. Study-level results: A roughly linear age-dependent decrease characterized TCR beta diversity per million T cells.

This CDR3 is 13 amino acids long. V dropped 4 bases and J dropped 0 bases, with 7 bases sitting between them. CDR1 and CDR2 from the germline V gene are SGDLS and YYNGEE. Together with a sample-barcoded 5' primer, a J-beta primer mix was included in a second PCR lasting about 7 to 12 cycles. A template-switch adaptor containing 12 random nucleotides labeled each cDNA molecule. TCRdb re-called the 5' RACE reads through MiXCR, storing one row per CDR3 protein. The table records about 290,000 distinct CDR3 sequences, 27% of them present only once. A few counts support this clonotype. The antigen remains unidentified.

The TCR sequence derives from a woman in her 70s in good health. This chain uses TRBV9 with TRBJ1-1, with D uncertain. The sequenced material came from blood. In DNA form, the CDR3 reads TGTGCCAGCAGCTACGGATTGAACACTGAAGCTTTCTTT. This translates into CASSYGLNTEAFF.